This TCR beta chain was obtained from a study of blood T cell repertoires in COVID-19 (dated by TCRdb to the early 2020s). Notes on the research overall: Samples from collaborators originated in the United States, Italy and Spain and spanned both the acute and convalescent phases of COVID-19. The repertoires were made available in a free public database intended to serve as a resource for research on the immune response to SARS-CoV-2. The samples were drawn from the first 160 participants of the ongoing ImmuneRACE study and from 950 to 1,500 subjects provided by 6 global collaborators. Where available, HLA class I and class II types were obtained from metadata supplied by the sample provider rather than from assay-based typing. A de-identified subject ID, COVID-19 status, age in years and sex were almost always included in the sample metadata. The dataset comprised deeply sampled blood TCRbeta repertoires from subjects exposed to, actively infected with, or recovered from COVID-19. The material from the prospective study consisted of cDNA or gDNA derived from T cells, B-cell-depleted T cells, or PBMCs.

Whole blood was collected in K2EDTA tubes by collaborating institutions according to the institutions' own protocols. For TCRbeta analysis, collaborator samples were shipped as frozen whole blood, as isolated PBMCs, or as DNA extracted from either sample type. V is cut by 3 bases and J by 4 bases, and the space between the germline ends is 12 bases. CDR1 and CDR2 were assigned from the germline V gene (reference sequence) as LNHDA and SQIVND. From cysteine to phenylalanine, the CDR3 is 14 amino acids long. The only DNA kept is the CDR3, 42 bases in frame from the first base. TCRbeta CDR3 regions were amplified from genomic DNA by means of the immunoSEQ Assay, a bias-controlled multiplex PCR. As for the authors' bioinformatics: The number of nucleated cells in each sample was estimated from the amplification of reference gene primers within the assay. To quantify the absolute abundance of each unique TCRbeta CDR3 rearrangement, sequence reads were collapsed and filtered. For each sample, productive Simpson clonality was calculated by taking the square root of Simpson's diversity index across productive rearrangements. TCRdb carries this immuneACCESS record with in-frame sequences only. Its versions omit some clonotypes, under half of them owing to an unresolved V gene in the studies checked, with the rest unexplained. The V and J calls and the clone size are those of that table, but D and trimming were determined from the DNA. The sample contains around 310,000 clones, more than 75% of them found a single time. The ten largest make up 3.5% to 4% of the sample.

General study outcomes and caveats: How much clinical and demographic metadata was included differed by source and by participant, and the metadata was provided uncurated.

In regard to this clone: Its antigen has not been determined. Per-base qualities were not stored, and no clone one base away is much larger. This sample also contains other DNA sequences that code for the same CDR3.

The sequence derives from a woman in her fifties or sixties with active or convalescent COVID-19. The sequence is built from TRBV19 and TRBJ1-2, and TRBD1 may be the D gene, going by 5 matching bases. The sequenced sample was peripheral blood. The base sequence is TGTGCCAGTAGTATCGGTCAGGGTGGCTATGGCTACACCTTC. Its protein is CASSIGQGGYGYTF. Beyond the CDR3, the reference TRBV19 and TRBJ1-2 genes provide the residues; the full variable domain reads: DGGITQSPKYLFRKEGQNVTLSCEQNLNHDAMYWYRQDPGQGLRLIYYSQIVNDFQKGDIAEGYSVSREKKESFPLTVTSAQKNPTAFYLCASSIGQGGYGYTFGSGTRLTVV.